The 7 T cell receptor beta chains below were found in one sample sequenced in a study of T cell responses to AZD1222 COVID-19 vaccine. Here immunoSEQ multiplex PCR was the method, and the copy in TCRdb shows in-frame clones only, minus some. The sample carries over 120,000 clones, roughly 84% recorded once. Sequenced here: peripheral blood, sampled 28 days after the second AZD1222 dose. All receptors come from an adult who received the AZD1222 COVID-19 vaccine.

J is TRBJ1-4 and V is TRBV19; TRBD1 is a possible D gene (6 bases). This CDR3 contains 14 residues. The V and J ends lost 7 bases and 8 bases respectively, with 17 bases between them. The germline V gene encodes CDR1 LNHDA and CDR2 SQIVND (reference sequence). The CDR3 coding sequence is TGTGCCAGTACTCCAGGGGATCGGGAGGAAAAACTGTTTTTT. It codes for CASTPGDREEKLFF. Variable domain in full (rest from reference TRBV19 and TRBJ1-4): DGGITQSPKYLFRKEGQNVTLSCEQNLNHDAMYWYRQDPGQGLRLIYYSQIVNDFQKGDIAEGYSVSREKKESFPLTVTSAQKNPTAFYLCASTPGDREEKLFFGSGTQLSVL.

The chain employs TRBV2 and TRBJ1-1; no definite D call. Germline lookup yields CDR1 SNHLY and CDR2 FYNNEI. The CDR3 runs to 15 residues. Trimming stripped 7 bases from V and 0 bases from J, with 15 bases between. CDR3 region: CASTSRGSVNTEAFF. The CDR3 DNA reads TGTGCCAGCACCTCCAGAGGGTCGGTGAACACTGAAGCTTTCTTT.

V gene TRBV6-6 combines with J gene TRBJ2-1; 8 bases map to TRBD2. CDR1 and CDR2 from the germline V gene are MNHNY and SVGAGI (reference sequence). J gave up 0 bases and V 7 bases, and 8 bases lay outside the gene matches. The CDR3 is made up of 16 amino acids. The CDR3 is CASTGSSGLSYNEQFF. The CDR3 DNA sequence: TGTGCCAGCACCGGGTCTAGCGGGCTCTCCTACAATGAGCAGTTCTTC.

The chain has TRBV19 and TRBJ1-5; TRBD1 matches at 7 bases. CDR3 size: 13 residues. V gave up 6 bases and J gave up 3 bases; unmatched junction bases: 2. CDR1 is LNHDA and CDR2 is SQIVND in the germline V gene (reference sequence). In DNA, the CDR3 is TGTGCCAGTAGAGGACAGGTCAATCAGCCCCAGCATTTT. Translating gives CASRGQVNQPQHF.

A single count supports this clone. The V call is TRBV9, the J call TRBJ2-1; D is unclear. This CDR3 has 15 residues. V was trimmed by 2 bases and J by 1 base, leaving 10 bases between them. The germline CDR1 and CDR2 sequences are SGDLS and YYNGEE. Here the CDR3 DNA reads TGTGCCAGCAGCGTGGGCGGTTTGTCCTACAATGAGCAGTTCTTC. Protein sequence: CASSVGGLSYNEQFF.

The rearrangement uses TRBV7-2 and TRBJ1-3; D possibly corresponds to TRBD1 (5 bases). The CDR3 runs to 13 residues. Germline CDR1 SGHTA, CDR2 FQGNSA. V lost 8 bases to trimming and J lost 2 bases, with 10 bases between them. The DNA for the CDR3 is TGTGCCAGCGCCAGGGTAACTGGAAACACCATATATTTT. This encodes CASARVTGNTIYF.

This rearrangement joins TRBV4-1 to TRBJ2-1; a weak D match, TRBD1 (5 bases). The V and J ends lost 3 bases and 5 bases respectively, with 8 bases between them. This CDR3 has 13 residues. Germline V gene sequence: CDR1 MGHRA, CDR2 YSYEKL. The CDR3 DNA follows: TGCGCCAGCAGCCACCGACAGCACAATGAGCAGTTCTTC. Residues: CASSHRQHNEQFF.